The present entry profiles one T cell receptor beta chain with its context. The entry originates in a study of blood T cell repertoires in COVID-19. Overall study context: The United States, Italy and Spain were the sources of the acute and convalescent COVID-19 samples. The cDNA or gDNA used as material had been derived from T cells, B-cell-depleted T cells, or PBMCs.

Unmatched junction bases numbered 8, after V lost 5 bases and J lost 5 bases. The CDR3 spans 14 residues. CDR1 is SQVTM, CDR2 ANQGSEA, per germline. The table came from immunoSEQ multiplex PCR; TCRdb's copy has only in-frame clones and leaves some out. There are fewer than 250,000 clones in the sample; 88% occur only once, and around 1.6% lies in the top ten. The sample taken for sequencing was peripheral blood. This chain connects TRBV29-1 to TRBJ2-5, with 10 bases that match TRBD1. The sequence came from a man between 65 and 85 years old with acute or convalescent COVID-19. DNA for the CDR3: TGCAGCGTTTCCCCGACAGGGGGCGGGGAGACCCAGTACTTC. Its translation is CSVSPTGGGETQYF. Based on the CDR3 plus reference TRBV29-1 and TRBJ2-5, the full variable domain is SAVISQKPSRDICQRGTSLTIQCQVDSQVTMMFWYRQQPGQSLTLIATANQGSEATYESGFVIDKFPISRPNLTFSTLTVSNMSPEDSSIYLCSVSPTGGGETQYFGPGTRLLVL.